The T cell receptor beta chain under discussion was sequenced for a study of T cell responses to AZD1222 COVID-19 vaccine. Findings of the study overall: Recipients of two AZD1222 doses showed rising Spike-specific TCR breadth and depth. Seropositive status at baseline applied to only 5 to 7 AZD1222 recipients. The donor group comprised mostly white British people and more females; the analysis possibly underestimated clonal diversity. The CD4 TCRs associated with vaccination extended across spike and predominated at 160-218 and 743-854.

On this clone: Its antigen is still unknown.

The repertoire was sequenced with immunoSEQ multiplex PCR; TCRdb's copy has only in-frame clones and lacks some. Here the sample spans about 110,000 clones, just over 85% being singletons. The receptor's source is an adult in good health. Source: peripheral blood, taken on day 0 of AZD1222 vaccination.

In nucleotides, the CDR3 is TGTGCCAGCAGTTACCAGGAGGGAGATAATGAGCAGTTCTTC. This sequence encodes CASSYQEGDNEQFF. The genes are TRBV6-5 and TRBJ2-1; weak D call: TRBD2 (6 bases). CDR1 is MNHEY, CDR2 SVGAGI, per germline. This CDR3 contains 14 residues. Deletions cut 2 bases from V and 7 bases from J, with 12 bases between.